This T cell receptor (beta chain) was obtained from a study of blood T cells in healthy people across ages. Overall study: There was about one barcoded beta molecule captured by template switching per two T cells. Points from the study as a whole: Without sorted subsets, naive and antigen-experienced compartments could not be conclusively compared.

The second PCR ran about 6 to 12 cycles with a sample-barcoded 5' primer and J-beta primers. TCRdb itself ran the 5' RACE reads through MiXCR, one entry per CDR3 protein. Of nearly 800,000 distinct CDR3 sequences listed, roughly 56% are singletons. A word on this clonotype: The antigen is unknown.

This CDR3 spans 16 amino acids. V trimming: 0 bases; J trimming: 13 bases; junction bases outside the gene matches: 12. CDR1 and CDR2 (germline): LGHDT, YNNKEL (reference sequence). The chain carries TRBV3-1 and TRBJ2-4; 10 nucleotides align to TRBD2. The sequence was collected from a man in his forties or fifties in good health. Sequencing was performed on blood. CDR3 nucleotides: TGTGCCAGCAGCCAAGAGTCTAGCGGGGGAGTAAGGGAGCAGTACTTC. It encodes CASSQESSGGVREQYF.